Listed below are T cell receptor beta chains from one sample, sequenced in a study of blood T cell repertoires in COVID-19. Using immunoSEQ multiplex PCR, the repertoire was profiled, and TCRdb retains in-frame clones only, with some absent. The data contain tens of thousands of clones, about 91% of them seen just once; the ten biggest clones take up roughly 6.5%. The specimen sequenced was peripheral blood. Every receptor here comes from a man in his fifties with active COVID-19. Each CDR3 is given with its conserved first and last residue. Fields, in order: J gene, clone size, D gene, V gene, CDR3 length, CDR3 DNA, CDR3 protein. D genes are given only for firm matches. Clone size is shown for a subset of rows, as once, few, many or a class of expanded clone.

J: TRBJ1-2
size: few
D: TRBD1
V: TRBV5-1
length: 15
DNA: TGCGCCAGCAGCTTGCGGACAGGGTCTACCTATGGCTACACCTTC
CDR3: CASSLRTGSTYGYTF

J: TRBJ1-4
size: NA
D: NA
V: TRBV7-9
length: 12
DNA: TGTGCCAGCAGCTTACAAAATGAAAAACTGTTTTTT
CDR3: CASSLQNEKLFF

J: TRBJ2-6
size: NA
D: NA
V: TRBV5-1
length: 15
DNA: TGCGCCAGCAGCTTGGGGGGAGTTGGGGCCAACGTCCTGACTTTC
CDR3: CASSLGGVGANVLTF

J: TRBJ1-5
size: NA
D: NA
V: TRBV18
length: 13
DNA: TGTGCCAGCTCACCGGGAGTTAATCAGCCCCAGCATTTT
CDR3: CASSPGVNQPQHF

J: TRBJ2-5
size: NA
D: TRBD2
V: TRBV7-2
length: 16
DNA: TGTGCCAGCAGTACGACTAGCGGGGGGCCCCAAGAGACCCAGTACTTC
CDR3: CASSTTSGGPQETQYF

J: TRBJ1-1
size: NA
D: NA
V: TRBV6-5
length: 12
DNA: TGTGCCAGCAGCTTTAGGGGGACTGAAGCTTTCTTT
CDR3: CASSFRGTEAFF

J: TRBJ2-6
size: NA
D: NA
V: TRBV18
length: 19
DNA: TGTGCCAGCTCACCACCCAGCCTAGGCCCATCCTCTGGGGCCAACGTCCTGACTTTC
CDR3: CASSPPSLGPSSGANVLTF

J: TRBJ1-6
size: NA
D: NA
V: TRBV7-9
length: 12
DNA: TGTGCCAGCAGCCCAACCCGAGGGCCCCTCCACTTT
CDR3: CASSPTRGPLHF

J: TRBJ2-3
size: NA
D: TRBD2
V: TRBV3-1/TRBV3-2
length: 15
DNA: TGTGCCAGCAGCCAACGACTAGCGAGGGGAGATACGCAGTATTTT
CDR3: CASSQRLARGDTQYF

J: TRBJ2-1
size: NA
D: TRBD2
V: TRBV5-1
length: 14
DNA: TGCGCCAGCAGCGGGACTAGCGAAAACAATGAGCAGTTCTTC
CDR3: CASSGTSENNEQFF

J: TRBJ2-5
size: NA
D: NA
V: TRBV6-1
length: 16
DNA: TGTGCCAGCAGTGAATTCATTCGGGGGGCCGGAGAGACCCAGTACTTC
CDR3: CASSEFIRGAGETQYF

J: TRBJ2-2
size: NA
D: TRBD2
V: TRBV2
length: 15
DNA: TGTGCCAGCAGTGAGGGACTAGGAAGGCCCGGGGAGCTGTTTTTT
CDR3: CASSEGLGRPGELFF

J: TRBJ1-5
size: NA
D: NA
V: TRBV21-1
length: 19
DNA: TGTGCCAGCAGCAAAAATTCAGACAGAGACTTATATAGCAATCAGCCCCAGCATTTT
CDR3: CASSKNSDRDLYSNQPQHF

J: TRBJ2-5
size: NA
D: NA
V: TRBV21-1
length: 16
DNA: TGTGCCAGCAGCAACCAATTGACTTGGAGGGGAGAGACCCAGTACTTC
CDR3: CASSNQLTWRGETQYF

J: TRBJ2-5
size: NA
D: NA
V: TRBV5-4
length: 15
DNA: TGTGCCAGCAGCTTGGCCGGCAGGACTCAAGAGACCCAGTACTTC
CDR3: CASSLAGRTQETQYF